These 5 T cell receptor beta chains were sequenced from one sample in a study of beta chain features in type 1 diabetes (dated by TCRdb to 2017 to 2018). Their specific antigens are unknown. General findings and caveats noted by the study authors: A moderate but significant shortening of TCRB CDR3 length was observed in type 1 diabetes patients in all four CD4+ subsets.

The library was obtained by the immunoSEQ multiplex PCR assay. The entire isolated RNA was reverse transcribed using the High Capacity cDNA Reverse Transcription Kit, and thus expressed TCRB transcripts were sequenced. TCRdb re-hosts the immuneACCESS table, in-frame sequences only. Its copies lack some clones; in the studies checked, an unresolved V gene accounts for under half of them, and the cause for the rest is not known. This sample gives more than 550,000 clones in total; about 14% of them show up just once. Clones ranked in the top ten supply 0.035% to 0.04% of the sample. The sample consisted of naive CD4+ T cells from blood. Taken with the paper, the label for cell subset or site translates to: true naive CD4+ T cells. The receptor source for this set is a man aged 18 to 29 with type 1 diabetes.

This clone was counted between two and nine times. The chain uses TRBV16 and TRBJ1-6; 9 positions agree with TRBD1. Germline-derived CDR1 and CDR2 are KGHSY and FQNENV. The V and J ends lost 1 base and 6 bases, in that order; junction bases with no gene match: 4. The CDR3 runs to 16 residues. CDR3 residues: CASSQLGQGFNSPLHF. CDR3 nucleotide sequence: TGTGCCAGCAGCCAATTGGGACAGGGATTTAATTCACCCCTCCACTTT. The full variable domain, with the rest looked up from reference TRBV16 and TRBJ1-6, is GEEVAQTPKHLVRGEGQKAKLYCAPIKGHSYVFWYQQVLKNEFKFLISFQNENVFDETGMPKERFSAKCLPNSPCSLEIQATKLEDSAVYFCASSQLGQGFNSPLHFGNGTRLTVT.

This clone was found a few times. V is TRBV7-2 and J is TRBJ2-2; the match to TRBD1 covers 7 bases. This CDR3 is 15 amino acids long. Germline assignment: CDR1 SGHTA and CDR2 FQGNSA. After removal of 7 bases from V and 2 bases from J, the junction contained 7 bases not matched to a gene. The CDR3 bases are TGTGCCAGCATCCGACAGGGTTCAAACACCGGGGAGCTGTTTTTT. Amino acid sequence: CASIRQGSNTGELFF.

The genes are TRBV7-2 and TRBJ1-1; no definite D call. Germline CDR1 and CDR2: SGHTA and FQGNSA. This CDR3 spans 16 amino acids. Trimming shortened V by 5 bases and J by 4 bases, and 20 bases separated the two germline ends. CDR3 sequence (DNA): TGTGCCAGCAGCCCTCAACCTAGAATTGGGCCCACTGAAGCTTTCTTT. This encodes CASSPQPRIGPTEAFF.

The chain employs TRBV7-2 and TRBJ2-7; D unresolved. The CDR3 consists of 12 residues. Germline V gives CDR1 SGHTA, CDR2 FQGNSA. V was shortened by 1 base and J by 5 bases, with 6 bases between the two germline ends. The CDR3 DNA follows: TGTGCCAGCAGCTTAGGGCACCACGAGCAGTACTTC. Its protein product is CASSLGHHEQYF. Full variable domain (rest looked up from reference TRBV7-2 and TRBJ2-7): GAGVSQSPSNKVTEKGKDVELRCDPISGHTALYWYRQSLGQGLEFLIYFQGNSAPDKSGLPSDRFSAERTGGSVSTLTIQRTQQEDSAVYLCASSLGHHEQYFGPGTRLTVT.

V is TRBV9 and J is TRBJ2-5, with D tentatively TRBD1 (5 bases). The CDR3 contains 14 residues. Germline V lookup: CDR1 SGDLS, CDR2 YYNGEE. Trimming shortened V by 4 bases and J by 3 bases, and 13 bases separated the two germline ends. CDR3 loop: CASSYEGVEETQYF. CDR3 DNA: TGTGCCAGCAGCTACGAAGGGGTCGAAGAGACCCAGTACTTC.